These 25 T cell receptor beta chains were sequenced from one sample in a study of T cells after yellow fever vaccination. TCRdb analysed the 5' RACE reads with MiXCR anew, one entry per CDR3 protein. The table lists hundreds of thousands of distinct CDR3 sequences, 7.5% to 9% of them singletons, with approximately 18% in the top ten. This sample comprised PBMCs, obtained on the day of the first yellow fever vaccination. The receptors here all came from a man aged 18 to 29 who received the YFV17D yellow fever vaccine.

The chain couples TRBV18 to TRBJ2-5; the D gene is possibly TRBD2 (5 bases). The CDR3 runs to 14 residues. The V and J ends lost 3 bases and 4 bases respectively, with 12 bases between them. Germline loops: CDR1 KGHSH, CDR2 LQKENI. The CDR3 protein is CASSPNGLPETQYF. In DNA, the CDR3 is TGTGCCAGCTCACCGAACGGACTGCCAGAGACCCAGTACTTC.

This clonotype came up many times. The chain has TRBV12-3 or TRBV12-4 and TRBJ2-7, with TRBD2 matching 11 bases. The CDR3 spans 17 residues. Trimming removed 6 bases from V and 3 bases from J; junction bases left unmatched: 13. The chain's CDR3 is CASSPHPTSGNHYEQYF. DNA of the CDR3: TGTGCCAGCAGCCCCCATCCGACTAGCGGGAATCACTACGAGCAGTACTTC.

This clonotype was seen more than once but under ten times. The V gene is TRBV7-2, the J gene TRBJ1-1, with D possibly TRBD1 on 5 matching bases. V lost 3 bases and J lost 3, with 8 bases in between. CDR1 is SGHTA, CDR2 FQGNSA, per germline. This CDR3 comprises 13 residues. The CDR3 DNA sequence: TGTGCCAGCAGCTTTGGGGCGTACACTGAAGCTTTCTTT. It specifies CASSFGAYTEAFF.

This clonotype was counted only a few times. The CDR3 loop reads CASSYSRLYPEQFF. The CDR3 nucleotides read TGTGCCAGCAGCTACAGCCGTCTATATCCTGAGCAGTTCTTC. The chain uses TRBV7-2 and TRBJ2-1; D unresolved. Germline V gene data show CDR1 as SGHTA and CDR2 as FQGNSA. Trimming removed 4 bases from V and 9 bases from J, with 16 bases in between. This CDR3 is 14 amino acids long.

This clonotype was detected many times. The J gene is TRBJ2-5, the V gene TRBV7-3; no clear D. V lost 2 bases and J lost 3, with 7 bases in between. CDR3 size: 13 residues. The germline V gene has CDR1 SGHTA and CDR2 FQGTGA. CDR3 coding DNA: TGTGCCAGCAGCTTACAACGGGAAGAGACCCAGTACTTC. Translated, it gives CASSLQREETQYF. Filled out from reference TRBV7-3 and TRBJ2-5, the complete variable domain reads GAGVSQTPSNKVTEKGKYVELRCDPISGHTALYWYRQSLGQGPEFLIYFQGTGAADDSGLPNDRFFAVRPEGSVSTLKIQRTERGDSAVYLCASSLQREETQYFGPGTRLLVL.

The chain combines TRBV20-1 with TRBJ2-3, with D tentatively TRBD1 (6 bases). Germline V gene lookup returns CDR1 DFQATT and CDR2 SNEGSKA (reference sequence). The CDR3 loop spans 14 amino acids. Trimming pared 0 bases from V and 6 bases from J, leaving 13 bases between. The CDR3 spells CSAREDSEIDTQYF. The CDR3 DNA sequence: TGCAGTGCTAGAGAGGACAGTGAAATTGATACGCAGTATTTT.

This rearrangement joins TRBV9 to TRBJ2-3, with 11 bases aligning to TRBD2. This CDR3 has 16 amino acids. J lost 4 bases, V lost 0 bases, and 4 bases had no gene match. The germline V gene has CDR1 SGDLS and CDR2 YYNGEE. The CDR3 coding sequence is TGTGCCAGCAGCGTAGACGTAGCGGGGGGGCCAGATACGCAGTATTTT. Translating it yields CASSVDVAGGPDTQYF. Full variable domain (rest looked up from reference TRBV9 and TRBJ2-3): DSGVTQTPKHLITATGQRVTLRCSPRSGDLSVYWYQQSLDQGLQFLIQYYNGEERAKGNILERFSAQQFPDLHSELNLSSLELGDSALYFCASSVDVAGGPDTQYFGPGTRLTVL.

This clonotype was counted between two and nine times. The chain recombines TRBV18 with TRBJ2-1, with D uncertain. This CDR3 has 16 amino acids. Germline V gene lookup returns CDR1 KGHSH and CDR2 LQKENI. V gave up 6 bases and J gave up 0 bases, with 15 bases separating them. DNA for the CDR3: TGTGCCAGCTCCCCCGTCGCGGTGAGCTCCTACAATGAGCAGTTCTTC. Residues: CASSPVAVSSYNEQFF.

This clonotype was detected only a few times. The V call is TRBV27, the J call TRBJ2-3; no definite D call. The CDR3 extends over 15 amino acids. Trimming stripped 7 bases from V and 0 bases from J, with 14 bases between. Per germline, CDR1 MNHEY and CDR2 SMNVEV (reference sequence). The CDR3 reads CASTFRQSSTDTQYF. CDR3 in DNA: TGTGCCAGCACCTTTCGGCAGTCGAGCACAGATACGCAGTATTTT.

This clonotype was observed many times. The J gene is TRBJ2-1, the V gene TRBV12-3 or TRBV12-4; TRBD2 aligns across 14 bases. V dropped 5 bases and J dropped 6; count of bases not matched to a gene: 6. The CDR3 sequence is 16 residues long. The chain's CDR3 is CASSGTGTSGSNEQFF. The CDR3 DNA follows: TGTGCCAGCAGTGGGACCGGGACTAGCGGGAGCAATGAGCAGTTCTTC.

This clonotype appeared a few times. V is TRBV5-6 and J is TRBJ1-5; 7 positions agree with TRBD1. Trimming at V came to 2 bases and at J to 3 bases, leaving 8 bases not matched to a gene. In germline, CDR1 is SGHDT, CDR2 YYEEEE. There are 16 residues in the CDR3. The DNA for the CDR3 is TGTGCCAGCAGCTTTCGTGGACAGGCATACAATCAGCCCCAGCATTTT. Amino acids: CASSFRGQAYNQPQHF.

This clonotype was detected only a few times. The junction departs from the called germline gene at one end, perhaps through a read error. This sequence joins TRBV12-3 or TRBV12-4 and TRBJ2-3; 9 bases map to TRBD1. CDR3 length equals 18 residues. The CDR3 nucleotides read TGTACCAGCAGTCCGAATAACCGGGACAGGGTATCAGCAGATACGCAGTATTTT. Its translation is CTSSPNNRDRVSADTQYF.

Remarks on this clonotype: Its ends do not fully match the called genes, so a read error is possible. This chain connects TRBV20-1 to TRBJ1-2; D possibly corresponds to TRBD1 (5 bases). CDR3 length equals 11 residues. Per germline, CDR1 DFQATT and CDR2 SNEGSKA (reference sequence). The CDR3 DNA is TGCAGTGCCGCGGGGCTCTATTGCTACACCTTC. Amino acid sequence: CSAAGLYCYTF.

This clonotype was counted only a few times. The chain carries TRBV20-1 and TRBJ2-7; 8 bases agree with TRBD1. V lost 1 base to trimming and J lost 0 bases; unmatched junction nucleotides: 5. This CDR3 region has 15 residues. CDR1 is DFQATT and CDR2 is SNEGSKA in the germline V gene (reference sequence). CDR3 DNA sequence: TGCAGTGCTAGAGGACAGGGGACCAGCTCCTACGAGCAGTACGTC. This encodes CSARGQGTSSYEQYV.

This clonotype was detected only a few times. This chain uses TRBV5-5 with TRBJ1-2; D not resolved. The V end lost 1 base, the J end lost 5 bases, and 24 bases lay between the germline ends. Germline V gene lookup returns CDR1 SGHKS and CDR2 YYEKEE (reference sequence). The CDR3 runs to 18 residues. CDR3 nucleotide sequence: TGTGCCAGCAGCTTGCTGAACCCGGGCGATGTTCTCGGATATGGCTACACCTTC. Translation: CASSLLNPGDVLGYGYTF. Combining the CDR3 with reference TRBV5-5 and TRBJ1-2 gives the whole variable domain DAGVTQSPTHLIKTRGQQVTLRCSPISGHKSVSWYQQVLGQGPQFIFQYYEKEERGRGNFPDRFSARQFPNYSSELNVNALLLGDSALYLCASSLLNPGDVLGYGYTFGSGTRLTVV.

This chain links TRBV6-2 or TRBV6-3 with TRBJ2-5, with TRBD1 matching 8 bases. Germline loops: CDR1 MNHEY, CDR2 SVGEGT. The CDR3 is made up of 15 amino acids. The V gene end was trimmed by 4 bases and the J gene end by 3 bases; junction bases not matched to a gene: 7. CDR3 protein: CASSFKRTGKETQYF. The CDR3 bases are TGTGCCAGCAGTTTTAAAAGGACAGGGAAAGAGACCCAGTACTTC.

The chain is built from TRBV10-3 and TRBJ2-4; TRBD2 matches 9 bases. CDR3 length equals 16 residues. The trim removed 0 bases at V and 2 bases at J, leaving 2 bases unmatched. CDR1 ENHRY and CDR2 SYGVKD come from the germline V gene. The DNA of the CDR3 is TGTGCCATCAGTGAGTCTAGCGGGGGTTCCAAAAACATTCAGTACTTC. Amino acids: CAISESSGGSKNIQYF.

The table lists this clonotype with many counts. This sequence joins TRBV2 and TRBJ2-7, with a possible D match to TRBD2 (5 bases). CDR1 and CDR2 (germline): SNHLY, FYNNEI. The CDR3 contains 15 residues. The ends were cut back, 8 bases at V and 0 bases at J, with 17 bases in the middle. The CDR3: CASVLPGYLSYEQYV. As DNA, the CDR3 is TGTGCCAGCGTCTTACCGGGATATCTCTCCTACGAGCAGTACGTC.

This clonotype has ten or more counts. V and J are TRBV10-3 and TRBJ2-5; 7 bases match TRBD2. CDR3 size: 13 residues. Germline assignment: CDR1 ENHRY and CDR2 SYGVKD. V lost 6 bases to trimming and J lost 7 bases; unmatched junction nucleotides: 8. CDR3 residues: CAIRLNGEGTQYF. DNA for the CDR3: TGTGCCATCAGGCTCAACGGGGAGGGGACCCAGTACTTC.

V and J are TRBV7-3 and TRBJ2-6; D is uncertain. Germline V gene data show CDR1 as SGHTA and CDR2 as FQGTGA. V was pared by 2 bases and J by 4 bases, with 12 bases between. The length of the CDR3 is 16 residues. The CDR3 sequence: CASSLSSVGGANVLTF. In DNA, the CDR3 is TGTGCCAGCAGCTTATCGTCTGTTGGAGGGGCCAACGTCCTGACTTTC.

This clonotype was seen more than once but under ten times. The CDR3 here is CASSLGQGYRDEQFF. DNA for the CDR3: TGTGCCAGCAGCTTGGGACAGGGATATCGCGATGAGCAGTTCTTC. The genes are TRBV7-6 and TRBJ2-1, with TRBD1 matching 9 bases. This CDR3 contains 15 residues. Germline V gives CDR1 SGHVS, CDR2 FNYEAQ. Trimming removed 3 bases from V and 8 bases from J; junction bases left unmatched: 8. The full variable domain, rest sourced from reference TRBV7-6 and TRBJ2-1, is GAGVSQSPRYKVTKRGQDVALRCDPISGHVSLYWYRQALGQGPEFLTYFNYEAQQDKSGLPNDRFSAERPEGSISTLTIQRTEQRDSAMYRCASSLGQGYRDEQFFGPGTRLTVL.

The genes are TRBV6-5 and TRBJ1-6, with D possibly being TRBD1 (5 bases). This CDR3 has 18 residues. Germline CDR1 is MNHEY and CDR2 is SVGAGI. The V end was cut by 3 bases, the J end by 0 bases, with 15 bases between. CDR3 DNA: TGTGCCAGCAGTTATCTTACGGGTGACAGCTCCTATAATTCACCCCTCCACTTT. The encoded protein is CASSYLTGDSSYNSPLHF.

The rearrangement uses TRBV11-3 and TRBJ2-3; TRBD2 is a possible D gene (6 bases). Germline CDR1 reads SGHNT; CDR2 reads YENEEA. This CDR3 is 15 amino acids long. Trimming removed 1 base at V and 3 bases at J, with 11 bases between. CDR3: CASSLARAGTDTQYF. In nucleotides, the CDR3 is TGTGCCAGCAGCTTAGCCAGGGCGGGAACAGATACGCAGTATTTT.

The rearrangement joins TRBV5-1 to TRBJ1-1; 7 bases line up with TRBD1. Looked up from germline, CDR1 is SGHRS and CDR2 is YFSETQ. With 3 bases clipped from V and 5 bases from J, the junction kept 7 bases outside the gene matches. CDR3 length equals 14 residues. DNA of the CDR3: TGCGCCAGCAGCTCACAGGGGTTCGATACTGAAGCTTTCTTT. It is translated as CASSSQGFDTEAFF.

The chain recombines TRBV4-1 with TRBJ2-1, with TRBD1 matching over 11 bases. CDR1 is MGHRA and CDR2 is YSYEKL in the germline V gene. Trimming at V came to 0 bases and at J to 8 bases, leaving 9 bases not matched to a gene. The CDR3 has 17 amino acids. The CDR3 sequence: CASSQDRGTGGIDEQFF. CDR3 sequence (DNA): TGCGCCAGCAGCCAAGATAGAGGGACAGGGGGGATCGATGAGCAGTTCTTC.